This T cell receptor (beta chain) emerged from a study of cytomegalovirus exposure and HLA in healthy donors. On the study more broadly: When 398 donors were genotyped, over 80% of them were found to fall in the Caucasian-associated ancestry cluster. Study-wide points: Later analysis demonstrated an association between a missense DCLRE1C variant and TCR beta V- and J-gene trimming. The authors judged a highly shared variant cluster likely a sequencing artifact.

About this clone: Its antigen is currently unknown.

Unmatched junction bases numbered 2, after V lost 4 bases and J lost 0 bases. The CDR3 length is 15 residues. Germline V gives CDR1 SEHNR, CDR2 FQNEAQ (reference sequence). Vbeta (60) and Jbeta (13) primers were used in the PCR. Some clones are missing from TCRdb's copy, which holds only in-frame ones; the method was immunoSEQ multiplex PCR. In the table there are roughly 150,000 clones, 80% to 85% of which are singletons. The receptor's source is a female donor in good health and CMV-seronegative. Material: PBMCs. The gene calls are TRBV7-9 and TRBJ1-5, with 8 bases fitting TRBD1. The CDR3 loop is CASSSGQVSNQPQHF. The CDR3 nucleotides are TGTGCCAGCAGCTCGGGACAGGTTAGCAATCAGCCCCAGCATTTT.